The present entry profiles one T cell receptor beta chain with its context. Its antigen is unidentified. The data derive from a study of T cells in localized non-small cell lung cancer. General study points: Sequencing was restricted to one tumor region; therefore, heterogeneity remains possible.

V dropped 0 bases and J dropped 13; count of bases not matched to a gene: 13. In germline, CDR1 is SGHRS, CDR2 YFSETQ. This CDR3 is built from 16 residues. TCRdb's table, derived via immunoSEQ multiplex PCR, lists solely in-frame clones and lacks some. The sample holds approximately 1,500 clones; roughly 25% are singletons and the top ten take roughly 7.3%. The clonotype was recovered from a man aged 40 to 70 with stage II lung adenocarcinoma. The chain recombines TRBV5-1 with TRBJ2-1; 10 nucleotides line up with TRBD1. The sequencing here drew on lung tumor tissue, taken before any cancer treatment. The CDR3 loop reads CASSLAGGYRDRGQFF. In nucleotides, the CDR3 is TGCGCCAGCAGCTTGGCCGGGGGTTACCGGGACAGGGGACAGTTCTTC. Filled out from reference TRBV5-1 and TRBJ2-1, the complete variable domain reads KAGVTQTPRYLIKTRGQQVTLSCSPISGHRSVSWYQQTPGQGLQFLFEYFSETQRNKGNFPGRFSGRQFSNSRSEMNVSTLELGDSALYLCASSLAGGYRDRGQFFGPGTRLTVL.